This record concerns one T cell receptor beta chain sequence. CDR1 is SEHNR and CDR2 is FQNEAQ in the germline V gene (reference sequence). CDR3 length: 14 residues. J gave up 5 bases and V 4 bases, and 6 bases lay outside the gene matches. The data derive from a study of T cell changes during pregnancy in multiple sclerosis. Assay: immunoSEQ multiplex PCR; the TCRdb copy retains only in-frame clones and omits some. The table records tens of thousands of clones, 80% to 95% of them present only once. This material consisted of peripheral blood, taken in the first trimester of pregnancy. This TCR was recovered from a female donor with multiple sclerosis, enrolled in a pregnancy study. The genes are TRBV7-9 and TRBJ2-5; 8 bases align to TRBD1. In DNA, the CDR3 is TGTGCCAGCAGCTCGACAGGGGTGAGGGAGACCCAGTACTTC. Encoded protein: CASSSTGVRETQYF.